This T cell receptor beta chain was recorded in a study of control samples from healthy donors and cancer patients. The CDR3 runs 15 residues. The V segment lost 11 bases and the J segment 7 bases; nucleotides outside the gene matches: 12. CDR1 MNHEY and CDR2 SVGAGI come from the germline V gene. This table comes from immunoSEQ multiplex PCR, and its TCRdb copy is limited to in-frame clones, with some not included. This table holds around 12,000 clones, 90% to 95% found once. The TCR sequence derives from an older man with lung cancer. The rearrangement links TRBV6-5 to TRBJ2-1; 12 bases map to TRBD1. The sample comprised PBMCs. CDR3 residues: CAGRPGQGALNEQFF. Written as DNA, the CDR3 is TGTGCCGGAAGGCCGGGACAGGGGGCTCTGAATGAGCAGTTCTTC.